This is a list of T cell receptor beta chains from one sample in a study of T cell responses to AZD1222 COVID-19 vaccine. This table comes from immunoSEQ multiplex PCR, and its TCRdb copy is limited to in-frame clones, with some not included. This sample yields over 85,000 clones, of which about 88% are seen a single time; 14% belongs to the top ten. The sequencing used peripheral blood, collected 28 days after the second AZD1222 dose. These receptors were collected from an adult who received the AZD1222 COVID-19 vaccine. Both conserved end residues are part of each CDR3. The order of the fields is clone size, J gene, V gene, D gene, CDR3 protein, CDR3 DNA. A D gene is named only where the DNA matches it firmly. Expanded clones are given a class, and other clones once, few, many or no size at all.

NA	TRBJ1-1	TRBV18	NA	CASSPGQVMNTEAFF	TGTGCCAGCTCACCAGGGCAGGTCATGAACACTGAAGCTTTCTTT
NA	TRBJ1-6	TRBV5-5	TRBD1	CASSVGQFYNSPLHF	TGTGCCAGCAGCGTGGGACAGTTCTATAATTCACCCCTCCACTTT
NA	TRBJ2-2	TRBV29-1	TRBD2	CSVLRLAGGNTGELFF	TGCAGCGTTCTTAGACTAGCGGGGGGGAACACCGGGGAGCTGTTTTTT
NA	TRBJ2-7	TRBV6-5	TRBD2	CASSYSGESSYEQYF	TGTGCCAGCAGTTATAGCGGGGAGAGCTCCTACGAGCAGTACTTC
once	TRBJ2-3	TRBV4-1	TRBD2	CASTGLAGGTDTQYF	TGCGCCAGCACCGGACTAGCGGGGGGCACAGATACGCAGTATTTT
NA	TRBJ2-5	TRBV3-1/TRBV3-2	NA	CASSQRSPRRGTQYF	TGTGCCAGCAGCCAAAGATCCCCCCGGCGGGGGACCCAGTACTTC
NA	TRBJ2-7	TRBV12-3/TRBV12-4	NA	CASSRNRRLEQYF	TGTGCCAGCAGTAGAAACAGGCGTTTGGAGCAGTACTTC
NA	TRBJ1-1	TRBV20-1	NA	CSASSGGGTEAFF	TGCAGTGCTAGTTCGGGTGGGGGCACTGAAGCTTTCTTT
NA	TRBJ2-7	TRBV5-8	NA	CASSLEGTTYEQYF	TGTGCCAGCAGCTTGGAAGGCACCACCTACGAGCAGTACTTC
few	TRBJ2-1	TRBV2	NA	CASYPGRVGNEQFF	TGTGCCAGCTACCCTGGCAGGGTAGGTAATGAGCAGTTCTTC
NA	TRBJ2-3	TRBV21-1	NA	CASSNKPVDTQYF	TGTGCCAGCAGCAATAAACCCGTAGATACGCAGTATTTT
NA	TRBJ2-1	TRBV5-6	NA	CASSLRPRPDNEQFF	TGTGCCAGCAGCTTGCGTCCTCGTCCTGACAATGAGCAGTTCTTC
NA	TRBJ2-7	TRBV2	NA	CASASKGRGSAREQYF	TGTGCCAGCGCGTCAAAGGGAAGGGGTTCAGCCCGCGAGCAGTACTTC
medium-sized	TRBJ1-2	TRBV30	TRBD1	CAWREPGTGGLDGYTF	TGTGCCTGGAGGGAACCTGGGACAGGGGGCTTAGATGGCTACACCTTC
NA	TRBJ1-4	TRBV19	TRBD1	CASSRGDRGFEKLFF	TGTGCCAGTAGCCGAGGGGACAGGGGGTTTGAAAAACTGTTTTTT
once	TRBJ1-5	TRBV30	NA	CAWRPGPSSNQPQHF	TGTGCCTGGAGACCGGGACCGAGTAGCAATCAGCCCCAGCATTTT
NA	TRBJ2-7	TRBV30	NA	CAWTGAYEQYF	TGTGCCTGGACAGGGGCCTACGAGCAGTACTTC
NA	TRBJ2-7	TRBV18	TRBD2	CASSPTGAGGAYEQYF	TGTGCCAGCTCACCGACCGGTGCGGGGGGCGCCTACGAGCAGTACTTC
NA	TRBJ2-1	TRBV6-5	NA	CASSPGWGSSNEQFF	TGTGCCAGCAGCCCCGGCTGGGGATCTAGTAATGAGCAGTTCTTC
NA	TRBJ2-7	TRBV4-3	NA	CASSQFPGGPSGEQYF	TGCGCCAGCAGCCAATTCCCGGGGGGCCCATCTGGCGAGCAGTACTTC
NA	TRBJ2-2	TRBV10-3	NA	CAIGSGGLNTGELFF	TGTGCCATCGGATCAGGGGGGCTGAACACCGGGGAGCTGTTTTTT
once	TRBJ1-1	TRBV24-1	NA	CATSDPDRTEAFF	TGTGCCACCAGTGATCCAGACCGCACTGAAGCTTTCTTT
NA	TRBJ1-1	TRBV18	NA	CASSPGGVSLNTEAFF	TGTGCCAGCTCACCCGGGGGGGTGAGTCTAAACACTGAAGCTTTCTTT
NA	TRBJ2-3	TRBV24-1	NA	CATSGGVTDTQYF	TGTGCCACCAGTGGAGGGGTCACAGATACGCAGTATTTT
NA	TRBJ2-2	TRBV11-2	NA	CASSLGGIGELFF	TGTGCCAGCAGCTTGGGGGGTATCGGGGAGCTGTTTTTT
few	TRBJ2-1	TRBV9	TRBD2	CASSPSGGAGNEQFF	TGTGCCAGCAGCCCAAGCGGGGGGGCCGGGAATGAGCAGTTCTTC
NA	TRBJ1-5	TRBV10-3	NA	CASREGSNQPQHF	TGTGCCAGCAGAGAGGGTAGCAATCAGCCCCAGCATTTT
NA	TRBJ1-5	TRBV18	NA	CASSPRAADSNQPQHF	TGTGCCAGCTCACCAAGGGCAGCTGATAGCAATCAGCCCCAGCATTTT
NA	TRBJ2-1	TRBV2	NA	CASSEALTGSNEQFF	TGTGCCAGCAGTGAAGCGCTAACGGGGAGCAATGAGCAGTTCTTC
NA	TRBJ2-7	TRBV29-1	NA	CSVTLVGIGHEQYF	TGCAGCGTTACATTGGTAGGGATAGGTCACGAGCAGTACTTC
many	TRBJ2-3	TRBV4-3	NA	CASSQDSTRGTYTDTQYF	TGCGCCAGCAGCCAAGACTCGACTCGAGGGACTTACACAGATACGCAGTATTTT
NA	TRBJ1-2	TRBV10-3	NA	CAISAGPGVGYGYTF	TGTGCCATCAGTGCCGGGCCGGGCGTTGGGTATGGCTACACCTTC
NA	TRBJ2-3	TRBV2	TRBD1	CASSEGQGGTDTQYF	TGTGCCAGCAGTGAAGGTCAGGGGGGCACAGATACGCAGTATTTT
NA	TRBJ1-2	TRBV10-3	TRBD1	CAIGVLGQGLGYTF	TGTGCCATCGGGGTGTTGGGACAGGGGCTTGGCTACACCTTC
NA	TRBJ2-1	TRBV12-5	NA	CASGLGAQAAYNEQFF	TGTGCTAGTGGTTTGGGGGCACAGGCGGCGTACAATGAGCAGTTCTTC
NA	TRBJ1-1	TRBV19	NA	CASILGTLNTEAFF	TGTGCCAGTATCCTCGGGACATTGAACACTGAAGCTTTCTTT